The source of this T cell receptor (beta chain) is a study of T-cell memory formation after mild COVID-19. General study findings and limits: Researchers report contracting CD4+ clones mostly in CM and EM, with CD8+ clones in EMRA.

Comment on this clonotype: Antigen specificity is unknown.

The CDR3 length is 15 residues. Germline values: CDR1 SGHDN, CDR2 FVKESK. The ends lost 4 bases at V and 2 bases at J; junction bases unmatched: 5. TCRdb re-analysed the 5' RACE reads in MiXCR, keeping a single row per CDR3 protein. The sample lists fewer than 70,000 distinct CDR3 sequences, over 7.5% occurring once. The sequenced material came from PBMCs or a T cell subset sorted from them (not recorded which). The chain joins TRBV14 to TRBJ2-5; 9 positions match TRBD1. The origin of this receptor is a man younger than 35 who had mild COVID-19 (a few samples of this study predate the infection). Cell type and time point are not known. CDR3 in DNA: TGTGCCAGCAGCCCCCCGGGACAGGGACAAGAGACCCAGTACTTC. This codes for CASSPPGQGQETQYF.